These T cell receptor beta chains were read from a single sample in a study of blood T cell repertoires in COVID-19. Libraries were prepared by immunoSEQ multiplex PCR; TCRdb keeps only in-frame clonotypes and omits some of them. The table has approximately 260,000 clones, 84% seen once. Sequenced sample: peripheral blood. These receptors came from a human donor in a cohort sampled during active COVID-19. The CDR3 runs from the conserved cysteine through the conserved F or W. Each record gives: D gene, V gene, J gene, clone size, CDR3 DNA, CDR3 protein. A D gene is named only where the DNA matches it firmly. Rows give clone size only sometimes, using once, few, many, or a class for an expanded clone.

TRBD2	TRBV18	TRBJ2-3	-	TGTGCCAGCTCACCTAGACTAGCGGGTTCAAGCACAGATACGCAGTATTTT	CASSPRLAGSSTDTQYF
-	TRBV29-1	TRBJ1-1	-	TGCAGCGTTGACCACTCTGAAGCTTTCTTT	CSVDHSEAFF
-	TRBV6-6	TRBJ2-5	-	TGTGCCAGCAGACTAGGGGGCCAAGAGACCCAGTACTTC	CASRLGGQETQYF
TRBD1	TRBV10-1	TRBJ1-1	-	TGCGCCAGCAGTACGGGACAGGGCTTCACTGAAGCTTTCTTT	CASSTGQGFTEAFF
TRBD1	TRBV6-6	TRBJ1-2	-	TGTGCCAGCAGTGCTACAGGGGACTATGGCTACACCTTC	CASSATGDYGYTF
-	TRBV18	TRBJ2-7	once	TGTGCCAGCTCACTACAGGAGACCTACGAGCAGTACTTC	CASSLQETYEQYF
-	TRBV30	TRBJ2-5	-	TGTGCCTATCTGGGAGTCTCTGAGACCCAGTACTTC	CAYLGVSETQYF
TRBD1	TRBV4-1	TRBJ2-7	-	TGCGCCAGCAGCCATCGGGACAGGGGGCAAGGAGAGCAGTACTTC	CASSHRDRGQGEQYF
TRBD2	TRBV7-8	TRBJ2-2	-	TGTGCCAGCAGCTTAGGGCTAGCGGGAAACTTCAGGGAGCTGTTTTTT	CASSLGLAGNFRELFF
TRBD1	TRBV13	TRBJ2-1	-	TGTGCCAGCAGCTTTTGGACAGGGGCGAATGAGCAGTTCTTC	CASSFWTGANEQFF
-	TRBV29-1	TRBJ1-5	-	TGCAGCGTTGGGGGGGGCGGTCAGCCCCAGCATTTT	CSVGGGGQPQHF
-	TRBV27	TRBJ2-2	few	TGTGCCAGTGGACAGCCGCCCAGAGGGGAGCTGTTTTTT	CASGQPPRGELFF
-	TRBV24-1	TRBJ1-2	-	TGTGCCACCAGTGATAACAGGGCGGACTATGGCTACACCTTC	CATSDNRADYGYTF
TRBD1	TRBV29-1	TRBJ2-7	-	TGCAGCGTTGAAGCGGCCGGGACAGGCTACGAGCAGTACTTC	CSVEAAGTGYEQYF
TRBD2	TRBV5-5	TRBJ2-7	-	TGTGCCAGCAGCTTGGGTGCTAGCGGGACTGTTCTCGAGCAGTACTTC	CASSLGASGTVLEQYF
-	TRBV19	TRBJ2-3	-	TGTGCCAGTAGTATCCTGGAGGCCAGCACAGATACGCAGTATTTT	CASSILEASTDTQYF
TRBD2	TRBV19	TRBJ2-1	-	TGTGCCAGTAGTATTATTAGCGGGTACTCCTACAATGAGCAGTTCTTC	CASSIISGYSYNEQFF
TRBD1	TRBV6-1	TRBJ2-7	-	TGTGCCAGCAGTGATACATTCGTACCGACAGGGGGCACATACGAGCAGTACTTC	CASSDTFVPTGGTYEQYF
-	TRBV4-3	TRBJ2-3	-	TGCGCCAGCAGCCAAGATCTGGGGGGTAGCACAGATACGCAGTATTTT	CASSQDLGGSTDTQYF
TRBD1	TRBV11-2	TRBJ2-7	-	TGTGCCAGCAGCCTAGGGACAGGGTGGGAGCAGTACTTC	CASSLGTGWEQYF
TRBD1	TRBV5-1	TRBJ2-6	-	TGCGCCAGCAATAGTCTCGGACAGGGAGGCCCGGGTGGGGCCAACGTCCTGACTTTC	CASNSLGQGGPGGANVLTF
-	TRBV6-5	TRBJ2-1	-	TGTGCCAGCACTATCCCAGGCGCTGGGAATGAGCAGTTCTTC	CASTIPGAGNEQFF
-	TRBV7-8	TRBJ1-5	few	TGTGCCAGCAGCTCCCGGGACACGATGCAGCCCCAGCATTTT	CASSSRDTMQPQHF
-	TRBV7-6	TRBJ2-5	-	TGTGCCAGCAGCATGGGGCGGGGCCAAGAGACCCAGTACTTC	CASSMGRGQETQYF
-	TRBV6-5	TRBJ2-5	-	TGTGCCAGCATTCCAGGGACTGTTATTATGGCAACCCAGTACTTC	CASIPGTVIMATQYF
-	TRBV5-4	TRBJ2-3	-	TGTGCCAGCAGCTTGTTGATGGGGAGTTCCTTGACAGATACGCAGTATTTT	CASSLLMGSSLTDTQYF
-	TRBV7-2	TRBJ1-2	-	TGTGCCAGCAGACGAGACCCCAACACACAGAACTATGGCTACACCTTC	CASRRDPNTQNYGYTF
-	TRBV19	TRBJ1-6	-	TGTGCCAGTAGTATCGCTGCGGGGACGGGTTCACCCCTCCACTTT	CASSIAAGTGSPLHF
-	TRBV19	TRBJ1-5	-	TGTGCCAGTAGTATAGCACCGATCCCTGAGCAGCCCCAGCATTTT	CASSIAPIPEQPQHF
-	TRBV20-1	TRBJ2-3	-	TGCAGTGCTAGTCTGCCAGGGGGAGGAAATACGCAGTATTTT	CSASLPGGGNTQYF
-	TRBV21-1	TRBJ2-4	-	TGTGCCAGCAGCACCCGGGACAGCTTAGCCAAAAACATTCAGTACTTC	CASSTRDSLAKNIQYF
TRBD1	TRBV18	TRBJ2-1	-	TGTGCCAGCTCACCCCCCCAGAGGGGGCGCGAGTTCAATGAGCAGTTCTTC	CASSPPQRGREFNEQFF
TRBD2	TRBV11-2	TRBJ2-3	-	TGTGCCAGCCGCCTGGGACTAGCGGGAGATACGCAGTATTTT	CASRLGLAGDTQYF
TRBD1	TRBV7-2	TRBJ2-1	-	TGTGCCAGCAGCTTAGCCCCACAGGGGGCGTATGAGCAGTTCTTC	CASSLAPQGAYEQFF
TRBD1	TRBV19	TRBJ1-2	-	TGTGCCAGTAGTAACCTGGGGACAGGTAACTATGGCTACACCTTC	CASSNLGTGNYGYTF
TRBD2	TRBV7-8	TRBJ2-7	few	TGTGCCAGCAGCTTAGGCGGGGGATATGGAGAGCAGTACTTC	CASSLGGGYGEQYF
-	TRBV5-4	TRBJ2-1	-	TGTGCCAGCAGCTTGACAAACAATGAGCAGTTCTTC	CASSLTNNEQFF
-	TRBV10-3	TRBJ1-5	-	TGTGCCATCAGTGAATTCTCGACTGGAAATCAGCCCCAGCATTTT	CAISEFSTGNQPQHF
TRBD2	TRBV5-1	TRBJ2-7	-	TGCGCCAGCAGCCCACTTACCGGACTAGCGGGGGCCTACGAGCAGTACTTC	CASSPLTGLAGAYEQYF
TRBD1	TRBV29-1	TRBJ1-1	-	TGCAGCGCGGGACAGGGGGACACTGAAGCTTTCTTT	CSAGQGDTEAFF
-	TRBV9	TRBJ2-7	-	TGTGCCAGCAGCCCCAATACGGGCTTCGGGAACTACGAGCAGTACTTC	CASSPNTGFGNYEQYF
-	TRBV3-1/TRBV3-2	TRBJ2-7	few	TGTGCCAGCAGCCAGCGGGACGGATTGCCAGCCGACGAGCAGTACTTC	CASSQRDGLPADEQYF
-	TRBV5-1	TRBJ2-5	-	TGCGCCAGCAGCTTGGACAACCAAGAGACCCAGTACTTC	CASSLDNQETQYF
-	TRBV27	TRBJ1-2	-	TGTGCCAGCAAGAGGGGGGGTTATGGCTACACCTTC	CASKRGGYGYTF
-	TRBV5-1	TRBJ1-5	-	TGCGCCAGTGCACCTACAACAGGGTCCGGCAATCAGCCCCAGCATTTT	CASAPTTGSGNQPQHF
-	TRBV28	TRBJ1-5	-	TGTGCCAGCAGTTTATTCCGGGGGGAAAATCAGCCCCAGCATTTT	CASSLFRGENQPQHF
TRBD1	TRBV5-1	TRBJ2-5	many	TGCGCCAGCAGCCTTGGGACAGGGAGATGGGAGACCCAGTACTTC	CASSLGTGRWETQYF
-	TRBV19	TRBJ1-5	once	TGTGCCAGTAGAGAGGAGGAGGGCCAGCCCCAGCATTTT	CASREEEGQPQHF
-	TRBV5-1	TRBJ2-5	-	TGCGCCAGCAGCTTGGAGGGAGTGGAGACCCAGTACTTC	CASSLEGVETQYF
-	TRBV29-1	TRBJ1-1	-	TGCAGCCACCGGGGAGGGCAGGGGACTGAAGCTTTCTTT	CSHRGGQGTEAFF
-	TRBV5-1	TRBJ2-2	-	TGCGCCAGCAGCTTACAGGGCGACACCGGGGAGCTGTTTTTT	CASSLQGDTGELFF